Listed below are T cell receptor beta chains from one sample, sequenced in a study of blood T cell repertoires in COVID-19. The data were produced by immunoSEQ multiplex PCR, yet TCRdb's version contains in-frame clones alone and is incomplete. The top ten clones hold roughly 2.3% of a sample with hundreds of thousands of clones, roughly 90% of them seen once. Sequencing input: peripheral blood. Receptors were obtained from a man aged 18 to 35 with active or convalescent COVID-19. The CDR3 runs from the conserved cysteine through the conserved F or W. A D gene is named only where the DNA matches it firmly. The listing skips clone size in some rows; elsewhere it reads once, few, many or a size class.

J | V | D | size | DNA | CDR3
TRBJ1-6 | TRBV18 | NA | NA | TGTGCCAGCTCATCCCCAGGTTGGAATTCACCCCTCCACTTT | CASSSPGWNSPLHF
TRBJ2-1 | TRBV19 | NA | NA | TGTGCCAGTAGTATAGTAACGACTGAGAATAACAATGAGCAGTTCTTC | CASSIVTTENNNEQFF
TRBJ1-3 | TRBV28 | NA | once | TGTGCCAGCAGTTTACCCAGGGCTGGAAACACCATATATTTT | CASSLPRAGNTIYF
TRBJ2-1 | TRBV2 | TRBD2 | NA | TGTGCCAGCAGACCAACTAGCGCGAGCTCCTACAATGAGCAGTTCTTC | CASRPTSASSYNEQFF
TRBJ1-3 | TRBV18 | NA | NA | TGTGCCAGCTCCCTCCTCGGGGTGCGGAACTCTGGAAACACCATATATTTT | CASSLLGVRNSGNTIYF
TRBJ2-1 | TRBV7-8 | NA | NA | TGTGCCAGCAGCTTAGTTTCCCGGGAGCTGCGCTACAATGAGCAGTTCTTC | CASSLVSRELRYNEQFF
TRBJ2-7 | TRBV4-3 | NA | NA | TGCGCCAGCAGCCACCAAGACTCTTACGAGCAGTACTTC | CASSHQDSYEQYF
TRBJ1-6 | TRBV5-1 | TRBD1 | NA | TGCGCCAGCAGCCCGGACAGGGGGAGACCGAATTCACCCCTCCACTTT | CASSPDRGRPNSPLHF
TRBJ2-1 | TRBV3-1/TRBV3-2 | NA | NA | TGTGCCAGCAGCCAAGCACAACTAGAAGTGGATGAGCAGTTCTTC | CASSQAQLEVDEQFF
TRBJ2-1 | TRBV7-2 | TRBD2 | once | TGTGCCAGCAGCTTAGTCGCTAGCGGGAGGGCCGGTGGCAATGAGCAGTTCTTC | CASSLVASGRAGGNEQFF
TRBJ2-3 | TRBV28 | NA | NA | TGTGCCAGCAGCCCAGGACTCTCAGATACGCAGTATTTT | CASSPGLSDTQYF
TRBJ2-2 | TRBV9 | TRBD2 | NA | TGTGCCAGCAGCGTAGCTAGCGGCGGCACCGGGGAGCTGTTTTTT | CASSVASGGTGELFF
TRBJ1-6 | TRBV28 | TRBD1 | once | TGTGCCAGCAAAGACAGGGACCCATCCTCCTATAATTCACCCCTCCACTTT | CASKDRDPSSYNSPLHF
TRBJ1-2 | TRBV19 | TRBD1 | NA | TGTGCCAGTAGTATAGAACAGGGGACGGGCTACACCTTC | CASSIEQGTGYTF
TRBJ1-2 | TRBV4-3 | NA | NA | TGCGCCAGCAGCCAAGATTTGGGAGGGACACTATATGGCTACACCTTC | CASSQDLGGTLYGYTF
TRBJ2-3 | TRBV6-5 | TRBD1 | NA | TGTGCCAGCAGTAAACGGACAGGGACAGATACGCAGTATTTT | CASSKRTGTDTQYF
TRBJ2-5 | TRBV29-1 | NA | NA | TGCAGCGCAAGGGGCGCGGGGTGGCAAGAGACCCAGTACTTC | CSARGAGWQETQYF
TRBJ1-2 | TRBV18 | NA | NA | TGTGCCAGCTCTCCAAGACAGCCGAACTATGGCTACACCTTC | CASSPRQPNYGYTF